The 17 T cell receptor beta chains below were found in one sample sequenced in a study of blood T cell repertoires in COVID-19. Clones were sequenced by immunoSEQ multiplex PCR, and TCRdb holds only the in-frame ones, with some missing. The sample yields approximately 200,000 clones, roughly 80% seen once. The source material was peripheral blood. The receptors come from a woman older than 75 with acute or convalescent COVID-19.

The genes are TRBV5-1 and TRBJ2-1; no definite D call. CDR1 is SGHRS and CDR2 is YFSETQ in the germline V gene. CDR3 length equals 14 residues. The V end lost 0 bases, the J end lost 8 bases, and 12 bases lay between the germline ends. CDR3 residues: CASSLDLERDEQFF. The DNA of the CDR3 is TGCGCCAGCAGCTTGGATTTGGAGAGAGATGAGCAGTTCTTC.

This clone was recorded once. The gene calls are TRBV9 and TRBJ1-5; D is undetermined. With 0 bases removed from V and 9 bases from J, the gap between germline ends came to 16 bases. This CDR3 is built from 15 residues. CDR1 and CDR2 (germline): SGDLS, YYNGEE. The DNA of the CDR3 is TGTGCCAGCAGCGTAGAGAGGAGGGCCTCTTCGCCCCAGCATTTT. Translated, it gives CASSVERRASSPQHF. The whole variable domain, remainder taken from reference TRBV9 and TRBJ1-5, is DSGVTQTPKHLITATGQRVTLRCSPRSGDLSVYWYQQSLDQGLQFLIQYYNGEERAKGNILERFSAQQFPDLHSELNLSSLELGDSALYFCASSVERRASSPQHFGDGTRLSIL.

As DNA, the CDR3 is TGTGCCAGCAGCCAAGAAGGGACAGGGGGCCTCCAGGCTTATGGCTACACCTTC. Protein: CASSQEGTGGLQAYGYTF. J is TRBJ1-2 and V is TRBV3-1 (or the pseudogene TRBV3-2), with 12 bases fitting TRBD1. The CDR3 covers 18 residues. V shed 0 bases and J 5 bases; nucleotides not matched to a gene: 10. Germline V gene sequence: CDR1 LGHDT, CDR2 YNNKEL (reference sequence).

The rearrangement uses TRBV20-1 and TRBJ1-3; 10 nucleotides agree with TRBD1. Trimming cost V 3 bases and J 5 bases; bases outside gene matches: 10. This CDR3 is 16 amino acids long. Germline CDR1 reads DFQATT; CDR2 reads SNEGSKA (reference sequence). This CDR3 reads CSASREGQGWRNTIYF. CDR3 nucleotides: TGCAGTGCTAGTCGCGAGGGACAGGGGTGGAGAAACACCATATATTTT.

The V gene is TRBV7-8, the J gene TRBJ1-1; no clear D. There are 14 residues in the CDR3. Deletions cut 1 base from V and 1 base from J, with 7 bases between. Germline CDR1 and CDR2: SGHVS and FQNEAQ. DNA for the CDR3: TGTGCCAGCAGCTTAGTTGCGGGGAACACTGAAGCTTTCTTT. This sequence encodes CASSLVAGNTEAFF.

This clone is a singleton in its sample. The V and J genes are TRBV12-3 or TRBV12-4 and TRBJ1-5; tentatively, D is TRBD1 (6 bases). The length of the CDR3 is 13 residues. The V gene lost 8 bases and the J gene lost 0 bases, with 8 bases spanning the gap. In DNA form, the CDR3 reads TGTGCCAGCGACAGGAATAGCAATCAGCCCCAGCATTTT. Its protein is CASDRNSNQPQHF.

The CDR3 protein is CASSVIRLAAESLDTQYF. The CDR3 bases are TGTGCCAGCAGCGTAATCAGGTTAGCAGCGGAGTCCTTGGATACGCAGTATTTT. The chain joins TRBV9 to TRBJ2-3; possible D gene TRBD2, 5 bases. Germline V gives CDR1 SGDLS, CDR2 YYNGEE. Trimming removed 1 base at V and 6 bases at J, with 24 bases between. The CDR3 runs 18 residues.

The chain employs TRBV2 and TRBJ1-4; 9 bases match TRBD1. J gave up 8 bases and V 10 bases, and 8 bases lay outside the gene matches. Per germline, CDR1 SNHLY and CDR2 FYNNEI. The CDR3 is 13 residues long. In nucleotides, the CDR3 is TGTGCCACGGGACAGGGATATAGGGAAAAACTGTTTTTT. Translation gives CATGQGYREKLFF.

The chain carries TRBV18 and TRBJ2-3, with D unresolved. Germline V CDR1 and CDR2: KGHSH, LQKENI. Deletions cut 6 bases from V and 4 bases from J, with 8 bases between. This CDR3 spans 12 amino acids. The CDR3 protein is CASSGLPDTQYF. Here the CDR3 DNA reads TGTGCCAGCTCCGGTCTCCCAGATACGCAGTATTTT.

This rearrangement joins TRBV6-5 to TRBJ1-2; D not resolved. Germline CDR1 and CDR2: MNHEY and SVGAGI. The CDR3 is 14 amino acids. Trimming stripped 2 bases from V and 7 bases from J, with 14 bases between. CDR3 DNA: TGTGCCAGCAGTTACGCAGGAAATGTGCGTGGCTACACCTTC. This sequence encodes CASSYAGNVRGYTF.

Details on this clone: The sample holds other DNA sequences that translate to the same CDR3. The rearrangement uses TRBV3-1 (or the pseudogene TRBV3-2) and TRBJ1-2; 9 positions agree with TRBD1. CDR3 length equals 16 residues. Germline V gene sequence: CDR1 LGHDT, CDR2 YNNKEL (reference sequence). The junction had 12 bases not matched to a gene; V was cut back by 3 bases and J by 7 bases. CDR3 amino acids: CASSHSSTGGGTGYTF. DNA of the CDR3: TGTGCCAGCAGCCACTCATCAACAGGGGGCGGGACTGGCTACACCTTC.

The chain employs TRBV6-2 or TRBV6-3 and TRBJ2-6, with TRBD1 identical over 10 bases. This CDR3 spans 18 amino acids. V gave up 0 bases and J gave up 0 bases; unmatched junction bases: 2. Germline V gene sequence: CDR1 MNHEY, CDR2 SVGEGT. CDR3 DNA: TGTGCCAGCAGTTACTCGGGACAGGGGCACTCTGGGGCCAACGTCCTGACTTTC. Translating gives CASSYSGQGHSGANVLTF.

This chain connects TRBV7-9 to TRBJ2-7; 11 nucleotides match TRBD2. CDR1 and CDR2 (germline): SEHNR, FQNEAQ (reference sequence). Trimming took 1 base from V and 6 from J; bases not matched to a gene: 2. The CDR3 is made up of 14 amino acids. Here the CDR3 reads CASSLGLAGGEQYF. The CDR3 region has the DNA TGTGCCAGCAGCTTAGGCCTAGCGGGAGGCGAGCAGTACTTC.

This chain joins TRBV30 and TRBJ1-4; tentative D call: TRBD1 (5 bases). V was trimmed by 3 bases and J by 0 bases, leaving 11 bases between them. Germline V CDR1 and CDR2: GTSNPN, SVGIG (reference sequence). This CDR3 comprises 15 residues. The CDR3 DNA follows: TGTGCCTGGAGGGGGGGGGAAGCAACTAATGAAAAACTGTTTTTT. Translation: CAWRGGEATNEKLFF.

The V call is TRBV27, the J call TRBJ2-2; 10 nucleotides agree with TRBD1. The CDR3 is 16 residues long. With 6 bases clipped from V and 3 bases from J, the junction kept 7 bases outside the gene matches. CDR1 and CDR2 from the germline V gene are MNHEY and SMNVEV (reference sequence). The CDR3 DNA reads as TGTGCCAGCAGGTTCGGACAGGGGGTAGACACCGGGGAGCTGTTTTTT. It specifies CASRFGQGVDTGELFF.

V and J are TRBV5-1 and TRBJ2-7; TRBD2 matches 7 bases. J was trimmed by 2 bases and V by 0 bases; bases with no gene match: 5. This CDR3 comprises 15 residues. The germline V gene encodes CDR1 SGHRS and CDR2 YFSETQ. CDR3 protein: CASSLEGRGTYEQYF. The CDR3 bases are TGCGCCAGCAGCTTGGAAGGGAGGGGTACCTACGAGCAGTACTTC.

Only one count was recorded for this clone. The rearrangement uses TRBV28 and TRBJ1-1; TRBD1 aligns across 9 bases. The CDR3 consists of 16 residues. Trimming at V came to 4 bases and at J to 1 base, leaving 7 bases not matched to a gene. Per germline, CDR1 MDHEN and CDR2 SYDVKM. The CDR3 here is CASSSPGTGQNTEAFF. The CDR3 DNA follows: TGTGCCAGCAGTTCCCCCGGGACAGGGCAGAACACTGAAGCTTTCTTT.